Sequencing of this TCR beta chain was carried out in a study of CD4 and CD8 cells across lung adenocarcinoma regions. Samples came from patients with localized non-small cell lung adenocarcinoma. CDR3 length equals 15 residues. CDR1 WNHNN and CDR2 SYGVQD come from the germline V gene (reference sequence). Trimming shortened V by 8 bases and J by 2 bases, and 17 bases separated the two germline ends. One entry per CDR3 protein, called by TCRdb with MiXCR from the PCR reads. The sample lists about 3,700 distinct CDR3 sequences, 45% to 70% occurring once. Source material: CD4+ T cells from the margin of a lung tumor. The TCR originated in a female donor with lung adenocarcinoma. The CD4 and CD8 labels of this study may be unreliable. V is TRBV10-1 and J is TRBJ2-3; D could derive from TRBD1 or TRBD2 (5 bases each). The CDR3 DNA sequence: TGCGCCAGCTTGCTGAGGGGAAAATCCACAGATACGCAGTATTTT. Amino acids: CASLLRGKSTDTQYF.